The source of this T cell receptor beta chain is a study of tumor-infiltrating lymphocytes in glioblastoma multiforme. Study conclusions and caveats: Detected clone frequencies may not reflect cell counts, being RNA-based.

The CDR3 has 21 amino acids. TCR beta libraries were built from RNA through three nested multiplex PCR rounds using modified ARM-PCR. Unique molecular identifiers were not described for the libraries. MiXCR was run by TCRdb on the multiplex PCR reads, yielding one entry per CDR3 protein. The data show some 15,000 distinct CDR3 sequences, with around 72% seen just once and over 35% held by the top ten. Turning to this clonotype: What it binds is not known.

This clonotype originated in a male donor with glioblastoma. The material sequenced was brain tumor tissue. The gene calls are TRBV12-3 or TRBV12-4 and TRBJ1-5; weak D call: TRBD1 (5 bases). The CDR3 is CAGSLKSWGNPGAVLYQPQHF. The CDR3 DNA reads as TGTGCAGGCAGTTTAAAGTCTTGGGGGAACCCGGGAGCCGTTCTATATCAGCCCCAGCATTTT.